This section outlines one T cell receptor (beta chain) sequence together with its context. Its antigen is still unknown. No quality values exist for individual bases; no much larger clone is one base distant. For CDR1 and CDR2, the germline V gene lists SGHAT and FQNNGV. The junction shows trimming of 0 bases on V and 4 bases on J, plus 9 bases between the germline ends. The cysteine opens and the phenylalanine closes a CDR3 of 15 amino acids. The DNA shown is the 45-base CDR3, in frame from base 1. The data derive from a study of control samples from healthy donors and cancer patients (TCRdb year 2020). Libraries were made using the immunoSEQ multiplex PCR assay. TCRdb took over this immuneACCESS table, retaining in-frame rearrangements with V and J assigned. Such tables are incomplete; in checked studies, under half of the missing clones stem from an unresolved V gene, and the remainder is unexplained. The sample yields 150,000 or so clones; about 93% were counted once. The ten biggest clones cover approximately 0.7% of the sample.

The sample taken for sequencing was blood. This receptor chain uses TRBV11-2 and TRBJ1-4; the D gene lacks a confident call. The sequence came from a woman in her thirties in good health. The CDR3: CASSLDSRLNEKLFF. Read as DNA, the sequence is TGTGCCAGCAGCTTAGATTCCAGACTTAATGAAAAACTGTTTTTT.